This T cell receptor beta chain was captured in a study of cytomegalovirus exposure and HLA in healthy donors. Across the whole study: Researchers found that about 84% of 350 to 500 genotyped donors fell within the Caucasian-associated ancestry cluster.

Researchers ran the PCR with 60 Vbeta and 13 Jbeta primers. Repertoires were generated with immunoSEQ multiplex PCR, while TCRdb's copy carries only in-frame clones and drops some. The table lists over 200,000 clones, about 80% of them singletons. V dropped 1 base and J dropped 10 bases, with 8 bases sitting between them. Looked up from germline, CDR1 is DFQATT and CDR2 is SNEGSKA (reference sequence). The CDR3 has 11 residues. Whole-study findings and limits: Specificity of three CMV-associated chains for CMV antigens was verified in vitro. Most TCR sequences proved rare, with some public TCRs found in many donors. A highly shared variant cluster was judged a likely technical artifact.

In the case of this clone: Its antigen is not known.

The sequenced sample was PBMCs. The receptor was isolated from a man in his forties in good health and CMV-seropositive. This rearrangement joins TRBV20-1 to TRBJ2-1, with D possibly matching TRBD1 (6 bases). The CDR3 is CSARGQAEQFF. The CDR3 DNA follows: TGCAGTGCTAGAGGACAGGCAGAGCAGTTCTTC.